The 23 T cell receptor beta chains below were found in one sample sequenced in a study of radiotherapy plus CTLA-4 blockade in lung cancer. This table comes from immunoSEQ multiplex PCR, and its TCRdb copy is limited to in-frame clones, with some not included. The data contain about 110,000 clones, around 85% of them seen just once; the ten biggest clones take up 2% to 3%. The sample consisted of peripheral blood, taken from a patient treated with radiotherapy plus ipilimumab. These receptor sequences come from a human donor with non-small cell lung cancer that progressed on radiotherapy plus ipilimumab. Some clones in this sample may be carry-over from other donors' samples.

About this clone: This sample also contains other DNA sequences that code for the same CDR3. This chain links TRBV2 with TRBJ1-2, with a tentative D call TRBD1 (5 bases). Germline V gene sequence: CDR1 SNHLY, CDR2 FYNNEI. Trimming stripped 5 bases from V and 8 bases from J, with 15 bases between. CDR3 length: 13 amino acids. The CDR3 DNA reads as TGTGCCAGCAGTTCAACCGGGGAGGGGGGCTACACCTTC. This encodes CASSSTGEGGYTF. The full variable domain, its missing parts supplied by reference TRBV2 and TRBJ1-2, is EPEVTQTPSHQVTQMGQEVILRCVPISNHLYFYWYRQILGQKVEFLVSFYNNEISEKSEIFDDQFSVERPDGSNFTLKIRSTKLEDSAMYFCASSSTGEGGYTFGSGTRLTVV.

The chain carries TRBV2 and TRBJ1-4; tentatively, D is TRBD1 (6 bases). V gave up 5 bases and J gave up 8 bases, with 18 bases separating them. The CDR3 loop spans 15 amino acids. Per germline, CDR1 SNHLY and CDR2 FYNNEI. In nucleotides, the CDR3 is TGTGCCAGCAGTACCCTCTTGTCGGGGGCCGAAAAACTGTTTTTT. Translation gives CASSTLLSGAEKLFF.

V and J are TRBV6-6 and TRBJ1-3; no clear D gene. Germline lookup yields CDR1 MNHNY and CDR2 SVGAGI (reference sequence). V was trimmed by 2 bases and J by 0 bases, leaving 8 bases between them. The CDR3 spans 15 residues. The DNA for the CDR3 is TGTGCCAGCAGTTACAGGGAAATCTCTGGAAACACCATATATTTT. Protein: CASSYREISGNTIYF.

The chain has TRBV9 and TRBJ1-1; 11 bases agree with TRBD1. Unmatched junction bases numbered 6, after V lost 3 bases and J lost 5 bases. The CDR3 totals 15 residues. In germline, CDR1 is SGDLS, CDR2 YYNGEE. The CDR3 nucleotides read TGTGCCAGCAGCGGAGGACAGGGGGCTTGGACTGAAGCTTTCTTT. Its translation is CASSGGQGAWTEAFF.

The chain's CDR3 is CASSLVRASNQPQHF. In nucleotides, the CDR3 is TGTGCCAGCAGCTTAGTTCGGGCTAGCAATCAGCCCCAGCATTTT. The rearrangement links TRBV7-2 to TRBJ1-5; D gene unclear. V shed 1 base and J shed 0 bases, with 7 bases lying between them. Germline loops: CDR1 SGHTA, CDR2 FQGNSA. This CDR3 is built from 15 residues.

V usage is TRBV7-2 and J usage is TRBJ2-1; 12 bases align to TRBD2. The CDR3 totals 17 residues. V was pared by 7 bases and J by 3 bases, with 10 bases of the junction left unmatched. The V gene's germline CDR1 is SGHTA and CDR2 FQGNSA. Written as DNA, the CDR3 is TGTGCCAGCATCACCGGGACTAGCGGGTCCTTCTACAATGAGCAGTTCTTC. Its protein product is CASITGTSGSFYNEQFF. The entire variable domain, with the rest obtained from reference TRBV7-2 and TRBJ2-1, is as follows: GAGVSQSPSNKVTEKGKDVELRCDPISGHTALYWYRQSLGQGLEFLIYFQGNSAPDKSGLPSDRFSAERTGGSVSTLTIQRTQQEDSAVYLCASITGTSGSFYNEQFFGPGTRLTVL.

The chain employs TRBV25-1 and TRBJ1-1; D remains ambiguous. V shed 9 bases and J shed 0 bases, with 5 bases lying between them. Germline V gives CDR1 MGHDK, CDR2 SYGVNS. This CDR3 has 11 amino acids. DNA of the CDR3: TGTGCCAGTTCAGTGAACACTGAAGCTTTCTTT. It encodes CASSVNTEAFF.

This chain joins TRBV5-1 and TRBJ2-7, with TRBD1 as a possible D gene (5 bases). Deletions cut 5 bases from V and 2 bases from J, with 14 bases between. Germline V lookup: CDR1 SGHRS, CDR2 YFSETQ. There are 14 residues in the CDR3. In nucleotides, the CDR3 is TGCGCCAGCAGTCCCGACAGTACCACCTACGAGCAGTACTTC. It is translated as CASSPDSTTYEQYF.

This chain joins TRBV27 and TRBJ1-5; the D is unclear. The germline CDR1 and CDR2 sequences are MNHEY and SMNVEV (reference sequence). Trimming shortened V by 5 bases and J by 4 bases, and 21 bases separated the two germline ends. CDR3 length: 17 amino acids. CDR3 sequence: CASSPRATAAMNQPQHF. The DNA of the CDR3 is TGTGCCAGCAGTCCGCGGGCGACGGCTGCAATGAATCAGCCCCAGCATTTT.

The genes are TRBV4-2 and TRBJ1-1, with D unclear. V was shortened by 1 base and J by 1 base, with 10 bases between the two germline ends. The germline CDR1 and CDR2 sequences are LGHNA and YNFKEQ. The CDR3 runs to 15 residues. The CDR3 is CASSQAPVPNTEAFF. CDR3 in DNA: TGTGCCAGCAGCCAAGCCCCCGTGCCGAACACTGAAGCTTTCTTT.

This chain joins TRBV5-1 and TRBJ1-4; 8 bases fit TRBD1. Germline CDR1 reads SGHRS; CDR2 reads YFSETQ. The CDR3 is 17 residues long. V shed 2 bases and J 4 bases; nucleotides not matched to a gene: 10. In DNA, the CDR3 is TGCGCCAGCAGCTTTTTACCTCAGGGGGCCGATAATGAAAAACTGTTTTTT. The encoded protein is CASSFLPQGADNEKLFF.

The chain joins TRBV6-1 to TRBJ1-3; D unresolved. Trimming cost V 6 bases and J 0 bases, with 12 bases left between them. The germline V gene has CDR1 MNHNS and CDR2 SASEGT. The CDR3 runs to 15 residues. CDR3 loop: CASRRKGHSGNTIYF. The CDR3 bases are TGTGCCAGCAGAAGGAAAGGGCACTCTGGAAACACCATATATTTT.

The chain joins TRBV2 to TRBJ2-7; D possibly matches TRBD1 or TRBD2 (5 bases each). This CDR3 has 13 amino acids. The V gene lost 11 bases and the J gene lost 3 bases, with 17 bases spanning the gap. The germline CDR1 and CDR2 sequences are SNHLY and FYNNEI. The CDR3 nucleotides are TGTGCCGCCCGGGACGGTCCACTCTACGAGCAGTACTTC. This sequence encodes CAARDGPLYEQYF.

The rearrangement links TRBV4-3 to TRBJ1-1; D is undetermined. Looked up from germline, CDR1 is LGHNA and CDR2 is YSLEER. The CDR3 runs to 15 residues. Trimming took off 0 bases at V and 3 bases at J, with 11 bases between the two ends. The CDR3 bases are TGCGCCAGCAGCCAAGATGGTGAGGAGGACACTGAAGCTTTCTTT. Its protein product is CASSQDGEEDTEAFF.

This clone was seen a handful of times. The V call is TRBV6-6, the J call TRBJ1-5; D is possibly TRBD1 (5 bases). Trimming removed 2 bases from V and 3 bases from J, with 8 bases in between. Germline CDR1 and CDR2: MNHNY and SVGAGI (reference sequence). The CDR3 loop spans 14 amino acids. CDR3 in DNA: TGTGCCAGCAGTTACCAGGGTTACAATCAGCCCCAGCATTTT. Its translation is CASSYQGYNQPQHF.

This rearrangement joins TRBV6-5 to TRBJ1-5; D not resolved. Germline V gene lookup returns CDR1 MNHEY and CDR2 SVGAGI. This CDR3 region has 13 residues. Trimming cost V 0 bases and J 3 bases, with 3 bases left between them. This CDR3 is CASSYSPNQPQHF. The CDR3 DNA follows: TGTGCCAGCAGTTACTCCCCCAATCAGCCCCAGCATTTT.

The chain combines TRBV11-3 with TRBJ2-2, with 7 bases fitting TRBD2. CDR3 length: 15 amino acids. From germline, CDR1 is SGHNT and CDR2 YENEEA. V gave up 5 bases and J gave up 6 bases; unmatched junction bases: 9. The DNA for the CDR3 is TGTGCCAGCAGCGTGAGGCAGGGAGGGCCCGGGGAGCTGTTTTTT. It specifies CASSVRQGGPGELFF. The full variable domain, rest sourced from reference TRBV11-3 and TRBJ2-2, is EAGVVQSPRYKIIEKKQPVAFWCNPISGHNTLYWYLQNLGQGPELLIRYENEEAVDDSQLPKDRFSAERLKGVDSTLKIQPAELGDSAVYLCASSVRQGGPGELFFGEGSRLTVL.

The rearrangement uses TRBV27 and TRBJ1-5, with D possibly being TRBD1 (6 bases). With 3 bases removed from V and 3 bases from J, the gap between germline ends came to 12 bases. Germline assignment: CDR1 MNHEY and CDR2 SMNVEV (reference sequence). The length of the CDR3 is 15 residues. DNA of the CDR3: TGTGCCAGCAGTTTGGGCAGGGGTACCAATCAGCCCCAGCATTTT. Amino acid sequence: CASSLGRGTNQPQHF.

This sequence joins TRBV5-4 and TRBJ2-3, with no clear D. Trimming took 2 bases from V and 4 from J, leaving 17 bases between them. The CDR3 totals 16 residues. Germline CDR1 SGHNT, CDR2 YYREEE (reference sequence). For the CDR3, the DNA is TGTGCCAGCAGCTTTACGTCTAGAAGTGCGGCAGATACGCAGTATTTT. Its protein product is CASSFTSRSAADTQYF.

The V call is TRBV5-4, the J call TRBJ2-5; tentatively, D is TRBD2 (6 bases). Germline V gene data show CDR1 as SGHNT and CDR2 as YYREEE (reference sequence). The CDR3 contains 13 residues. V gave up 0 bases and J gave up 5 bases, with 8 bases separating them. The DNA for the CDR3 is TGTGCCAGCAGCTTGGTACGGGAGGAGACCCAGTACTTC. This translates into CASSLVREETQYF.

The chain recombines TRBV6-5 with TRBJ2-7, with D perhaps TRBD1 or TRBD2 (5 bases each). Per the germline V gene, CDR1 is MNHEY and CDR2 is SVGAGI. V dropped 5 bases and J dropped 1 base, with 15 bases sitting between them. This CDR3 has 15 amino acids. CDR3 DNA: TGTGCCAGCAGTAAACCGGGGCCGATATCCTACGAGCAGTACTTC. Residues: CASSKPGPISYEQYF.

The gene calls are TRBV7-2 and TRBJ2-7; TRBD2 matches at 8 bases. The CDR3 is 16 residues long. The V gene's germline CDR1 is SGHTA and CDR2 FQGNSA. Unmatched junction bases numbered 11, after V lost 0 bases and J lost 7 bases. The CDR3 DNA is TGTGCCAGCAGCTTAGCCGGTGCCCGCGGGGGGAGGGAGCAGTACTTC. Translating it yields CASSLAGARGGREQYF.

The V and J genes are TRBV19 and TRBJ2-5; the D gene is possibly TRBD1 (5 bases). Germline CDR1 reads LNHDA; CDR2 reads SQIVND (reference sequence). The CDR3 has 12 amino acids. V lost 5 bases and J 3 bases, leaving 7 bases between the germline ends. The CDR3 DNA reads TGTGCCAGTAGTCAGGGTAAAGAGACCCAGTACTTC. Protein: CASSQGKETQYF.